This T cell receptor beta chain was profiled in a study of persistence of HIV-infected CD4 T cells. Remarks on this clone: Antigen unknown.

Stimulation used approximately 9.1 ug/mL lysate from CMV-infected fibroblasts. Sorting of responding CD4+ T cells relied on upregulated CD40 ligand together with CD69. Adults with HIV-1 started suppressive ART while chronically infected. Study-level findings and limits: Compared with CD3/CD28-stimulated cells, CMV- and Gag-responding cells showed lower TCRbeta richness.

This was the immunoSEQ version 4 assay in survey mode. Here immunoSEQ multiplex PCR was the method, and the copy in TCRdb shows in-frame clones only, minus some. The sample yields under 20,000 clones, 75% to 85% seen once. V dropped 6 bases and J dropped 2; count of bases not matched to a gene: 1. The CDR3 spans 13 residues. CDR1 LNHDA and CDR2 SQIVND come from the germline V gene (reference sequence). The input for sequencing was CD4+ T cells sorted from PBMCs after roughly 18-hour stimulation, taken from a patient who received antiretroviral therapy. The sequence was obtained from an adult man with HIV who was CMV-seropositive. The chain joins TRBV19 to TRBJ2-7; 10 nucleotides line up with TRBD1. This CDR3 is CASRDRGAYEQYF. CDR3 sequence (DNA): TGTGCCAGTAGGGACAGGGGGGCCTACGAGCAGTACTTC.